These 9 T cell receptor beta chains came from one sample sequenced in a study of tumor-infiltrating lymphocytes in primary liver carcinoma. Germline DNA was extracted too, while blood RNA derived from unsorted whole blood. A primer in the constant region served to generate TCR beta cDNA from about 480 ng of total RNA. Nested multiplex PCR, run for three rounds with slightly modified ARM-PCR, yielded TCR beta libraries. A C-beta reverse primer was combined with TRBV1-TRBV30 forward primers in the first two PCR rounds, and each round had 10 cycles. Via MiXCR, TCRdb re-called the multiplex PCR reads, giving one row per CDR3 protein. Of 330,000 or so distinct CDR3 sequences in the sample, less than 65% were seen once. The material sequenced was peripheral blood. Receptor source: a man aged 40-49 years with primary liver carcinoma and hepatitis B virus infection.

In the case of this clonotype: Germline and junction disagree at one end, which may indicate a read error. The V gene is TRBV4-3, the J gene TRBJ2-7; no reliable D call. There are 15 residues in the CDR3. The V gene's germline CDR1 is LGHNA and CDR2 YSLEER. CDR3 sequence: CASSQADRGGYEQYF. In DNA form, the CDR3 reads TGCGCCAGCAGCCAAGCGGATCGTGGCGGCTACGAGCAGTACTTT.

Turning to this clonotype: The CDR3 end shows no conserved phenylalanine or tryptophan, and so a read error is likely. The CDR3 region is CASSSGPRNTEAFL. CDR3 nucleotide sequence: TGCGCCAGCAGCTCCGGGCCTAGGAACACTGAAGCTTTCCTT. This chain uses TRBV4-1 with TRBJ1-1; unclear D gene. V was cut by 5 bases and J by 1 base, with 11 bases left in between. This CDR3 has 14 amino acids. Germline V gives CDR1 MGHRA, CDR2 YSYEKL.

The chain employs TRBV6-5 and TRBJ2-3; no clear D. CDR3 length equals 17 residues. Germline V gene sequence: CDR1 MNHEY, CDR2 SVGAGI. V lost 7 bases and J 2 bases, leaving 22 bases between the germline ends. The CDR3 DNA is TGTGCCAGCACTCCCACGGGTGGTCCTGAGTACACAGATACGCAGTATTTT. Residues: CASTPTGGPEYTDTQYF.

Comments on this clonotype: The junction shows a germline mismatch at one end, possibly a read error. The DNA of the CDR3 is TGTACCAGCAGTCCTCCCATCACCCGGGGGGGGTTCTTC. Protein product: CTSSPPITRGGFF. The genes are TRBV28 and TRBJ2-1, with 8 bases aligning to TRBD2. CDR1 is MDHEN and CDR2 is SYDVKM in the germline V gene. The CDR3 consists of 13 residues. Full variable domain (outside the CDR3, taken from reference TRBV28 and TRBJ2-1): DVKVTQSSRYLVKRTGEKVFLECVQDMDHENMFWYRQDPGLGLRLIYFSYDVKMKEKGDIPEGYSVSREKKERFSLILESASTNQTSMYLCTSSPPITRGGFFGPGTRLTVL.

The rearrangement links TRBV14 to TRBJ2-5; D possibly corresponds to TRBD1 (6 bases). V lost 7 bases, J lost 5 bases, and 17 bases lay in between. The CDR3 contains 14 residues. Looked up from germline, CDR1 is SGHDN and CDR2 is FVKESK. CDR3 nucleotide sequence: TGTGCCAGCAAAGAGACAGGAAGGTTGGAGACCCAGTACTTC. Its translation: CASKETGRLETQYF.

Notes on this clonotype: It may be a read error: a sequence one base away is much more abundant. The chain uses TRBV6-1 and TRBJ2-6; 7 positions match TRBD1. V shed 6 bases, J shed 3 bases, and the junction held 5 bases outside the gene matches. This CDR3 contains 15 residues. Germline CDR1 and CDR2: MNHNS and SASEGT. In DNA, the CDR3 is TGTGCCAGCAGCGTAAACAGGGGTGGGGCCAACGTCCTGACTTTC. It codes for CASSVNRGGANVLTF.

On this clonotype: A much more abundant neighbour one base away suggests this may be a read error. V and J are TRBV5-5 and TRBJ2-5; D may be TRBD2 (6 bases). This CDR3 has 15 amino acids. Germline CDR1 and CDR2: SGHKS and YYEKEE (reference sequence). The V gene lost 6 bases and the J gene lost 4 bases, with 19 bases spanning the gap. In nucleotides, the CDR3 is TGTGCCAGCAACCGAGGGGCTAGCGAGACAGAGACCCAGTACTTC. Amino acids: CASNRGASETETQYF.

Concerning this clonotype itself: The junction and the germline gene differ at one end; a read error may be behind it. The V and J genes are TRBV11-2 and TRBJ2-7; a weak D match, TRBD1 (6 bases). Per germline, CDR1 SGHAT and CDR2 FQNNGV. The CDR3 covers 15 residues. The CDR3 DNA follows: TGTGCCAGCGGCTTAGATCAGGTCAGGGGCTACGAGGAGTACTTC. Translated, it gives CASGLDQVRGYEEYF.

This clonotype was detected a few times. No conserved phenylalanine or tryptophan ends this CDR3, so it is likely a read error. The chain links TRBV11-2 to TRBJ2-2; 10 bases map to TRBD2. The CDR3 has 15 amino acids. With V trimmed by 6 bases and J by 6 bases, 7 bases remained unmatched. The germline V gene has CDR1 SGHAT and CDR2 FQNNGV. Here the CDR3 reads CASSSSGSAPGELFS. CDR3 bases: TGTGCCAGCAGTTCTAGCGGGAGTGCCCCCGGGGAGCTGTTTTCT.